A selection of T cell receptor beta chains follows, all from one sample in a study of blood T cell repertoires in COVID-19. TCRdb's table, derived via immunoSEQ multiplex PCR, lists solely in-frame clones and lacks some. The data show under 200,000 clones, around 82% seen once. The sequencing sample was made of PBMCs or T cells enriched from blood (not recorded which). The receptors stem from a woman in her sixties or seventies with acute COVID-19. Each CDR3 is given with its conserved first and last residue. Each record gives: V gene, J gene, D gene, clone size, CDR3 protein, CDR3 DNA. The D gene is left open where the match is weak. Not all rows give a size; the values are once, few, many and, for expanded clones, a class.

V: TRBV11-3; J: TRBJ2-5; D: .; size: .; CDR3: CASSSLYQETQYF; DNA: TGTGCCAGCAGCTCCTTGTACCAAGAGACCCAGTACTTC
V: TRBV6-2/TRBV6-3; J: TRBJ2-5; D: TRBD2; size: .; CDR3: CASSPHGSGSEETQYF; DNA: TGTGCCAGCAGTCCCCATGGTAGCGGGAGTGAGGAGACCCAGTACTTC
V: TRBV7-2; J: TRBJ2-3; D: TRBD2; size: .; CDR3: CASSLGGYGAGGPDTQYF; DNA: TGTGCCAGCAGCTTAGGTGGTTATGGGGCGGGAGGGCCAGATACGCAGTATTTT
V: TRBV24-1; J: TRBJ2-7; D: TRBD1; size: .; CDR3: CATSDTTGTGYEQYF; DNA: TGTGCCACCAGTGATACCACCGGGACAGGGTACGAGCAGTACTTC
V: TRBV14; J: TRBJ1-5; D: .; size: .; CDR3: CASSYGPRACHF; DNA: TGTGCCAGCAGCTACGGCCCGCGGGCTTGTCATTTT
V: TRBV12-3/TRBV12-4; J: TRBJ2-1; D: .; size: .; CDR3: CASSSNYNEQFF; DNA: TGTGCCAGCAGTTCCAACTACAATGAGCAGTTCTTC
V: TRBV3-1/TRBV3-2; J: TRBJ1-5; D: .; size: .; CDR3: CASSQDARTDNQPQHF; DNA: TGTGCCAGCAGCCAAGATGCCAGGACAGACAATCAGCCCCAGCATTTT
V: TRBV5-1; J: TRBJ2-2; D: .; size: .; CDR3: CASSLRAGPGELFF; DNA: TGCGCCAGCAGCTTAAGGGCGGGCCCCGGGGAGCTGTTTTTT
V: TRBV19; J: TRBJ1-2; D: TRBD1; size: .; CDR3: CASNDRDFYGYTF; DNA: TGTGCCAGTAATGACAGGGACTTCTATGGCTACACCTTC
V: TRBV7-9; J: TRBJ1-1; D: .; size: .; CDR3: CASSPQSEAFF; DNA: TGTGCCAGCAGCCCCCAGTCAGAAGCTTTCTTT
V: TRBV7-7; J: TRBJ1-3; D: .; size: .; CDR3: CASSLAGGALDTIYF; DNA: TGTGCCAGCAGCTTAGCCGGGGGTGCGTTAGACACCATATATTTT
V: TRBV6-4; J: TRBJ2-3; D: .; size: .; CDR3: CASSDSSGFDTQYF; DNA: TGTGCCAGCAGTGACTCCTCGGGGTTTGATACGCAGTATTTT
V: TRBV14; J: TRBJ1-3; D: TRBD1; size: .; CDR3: CASSHQGTVLSGNTIYF; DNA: TGTGCCAGCAGCCATCAAGGGACAGTTCTCTCTGGAAACACCATATATTTT
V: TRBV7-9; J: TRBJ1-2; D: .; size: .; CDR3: CASSVPGTHQGYTF; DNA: TGTGCCAGCAGCGTACCCGGGACACATCAAGGCTACACCTTC
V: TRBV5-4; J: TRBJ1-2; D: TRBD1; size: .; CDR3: CASRGGQGASYGYTF; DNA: TGTGCCAGCAGGGGCGGACAGGGGGCCTCCTATGGCTACACCTTC
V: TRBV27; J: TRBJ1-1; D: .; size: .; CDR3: CASSLSIGANTEAFF; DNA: TGTGCCAGCAGTTTATCGATAGGGGCGAACACTGAAGCTTTCTTT
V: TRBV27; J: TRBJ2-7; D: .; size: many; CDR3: CASSPRRGFEQYF; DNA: TGTGCCAGCAGTCCCCGACGGGGGTTCGAGCAGTACTTC
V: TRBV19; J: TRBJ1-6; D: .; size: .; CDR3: CASSLIADSPLHF; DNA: TGTGCCAGTAGTCTAATAGCGGATTCACCCCTCCACTTT
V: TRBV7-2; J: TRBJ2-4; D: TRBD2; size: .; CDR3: CASSLSGRGVRSKNIQYF; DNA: TGTGCCAGCAGCCTCAGCGGTCGGGGGGTTAGATCCAAAAACATTCAGTACTTC
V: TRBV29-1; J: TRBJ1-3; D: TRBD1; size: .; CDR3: CSAGQGTTSGNTIYF; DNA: TGCAGCGCTGGACAGGGAACCACCTCTGGAAACACCATATATTTT
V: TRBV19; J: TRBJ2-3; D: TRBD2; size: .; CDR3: CASSILAGGKADTQYF; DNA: TGTGCCAGTAGCATTCTAGCGGGAGGAAAGGCAGATACGCAGTATTTT
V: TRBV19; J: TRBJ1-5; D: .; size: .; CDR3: CASHTGWSNQPQHF; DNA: TGTGCCAGTCATACAGGGTGGAGCAATCAGCCCCAGCATTTT
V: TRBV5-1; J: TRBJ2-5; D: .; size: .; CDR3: CASSPGGARQETQYF; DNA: TGCGCCAGCAGCCCTGGCGGGGCACGCCAAGAGACCCAGTACTTC
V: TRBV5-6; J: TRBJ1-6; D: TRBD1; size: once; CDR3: CASSLFPGGVNSPLHF; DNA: TGTGCCAGCAGCTTGTTCCCAGGGGGTGTAAATTCACCCCTCCACTTT
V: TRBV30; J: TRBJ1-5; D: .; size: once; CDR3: CAWSGSDHQPQHF; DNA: TGTGCCTGGAGCGGGTCCGACCATCAGCCCCAGCATTTT
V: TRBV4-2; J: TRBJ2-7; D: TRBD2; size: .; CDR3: CASSQASLAVPYEQYF; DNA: TGTGCCAGCAGCCAAGCTAGTCTAGCGGTACCCTACGAGCAGTACTTC
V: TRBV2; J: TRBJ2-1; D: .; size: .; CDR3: CASTASAYNEQFF; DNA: TGTGCCAGCACAGCTAGCGCGTACAATGAGCAGTTCTTC
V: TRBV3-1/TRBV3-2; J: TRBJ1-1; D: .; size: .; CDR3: CASSQGDIMNTEAFF; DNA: TGTGCCAGCAGCCAAGGAGACATCATGAACACTGAAGCTTTCTTT
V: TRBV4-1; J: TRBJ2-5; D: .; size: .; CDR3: CASSQVGAGSAETQYF; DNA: TGCGCCAGCAGCCAAGTGGGGGCTGGGAGCGCGGAGACCCAGTACTTC
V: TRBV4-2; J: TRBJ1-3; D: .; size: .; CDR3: CASSQDFTGGNTIYF; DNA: TGTGCCAGCAGCCAAGATTTCACAGGGGGAAACACCATATATTTT
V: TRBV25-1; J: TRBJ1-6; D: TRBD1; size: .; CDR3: CASSGLTGEESPLHF; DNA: TGTGCCAGCAGTGGTCTGACAGGGGAGGAATCACCCCTCCACTTT
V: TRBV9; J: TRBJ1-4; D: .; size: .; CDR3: CASSVGGSNEKLFF; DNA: TGTGCCAGCAGCGTAGGCGGGAGTAATGAAAAACTGTTTTTT
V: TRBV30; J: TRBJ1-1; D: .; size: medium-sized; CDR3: CAWAPGRRKMNTEAFF; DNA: TGTGCCTGGGCCCCCGGACGGAGGAAAATGAACACTGAAGCTTTCTTT
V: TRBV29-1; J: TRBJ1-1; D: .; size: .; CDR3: CSVSVGQSEAFF; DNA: TGCAGCGTTTCCGTTGGACAGTCTGAAGCTTTCTTT
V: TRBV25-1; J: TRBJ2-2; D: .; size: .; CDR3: CASSPSERVNTGELFF; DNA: TGTGCCAGCAGCCCCTCGGAGCGGGTTAACACCGGGGAGCTGTTTTTT
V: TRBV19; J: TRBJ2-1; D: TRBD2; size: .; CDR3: CASSISSGSGSYNEQFF; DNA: TGTGCCAGTAGTATTAGTAGCGGGAGTGGCTCCTACAATGAGCAGTTCTTC
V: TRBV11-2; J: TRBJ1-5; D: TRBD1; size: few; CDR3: CASSITTGGNQPQHF; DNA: TGTGCCAGCAGCATTACGACAGGGGGGAATCAGCCCCAGCATTTT
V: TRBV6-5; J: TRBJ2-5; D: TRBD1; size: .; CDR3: CASRGPDRGETQYF; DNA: TGTGCCAGCAGGGGTCCCGACAGGGGAGAGACCCAGTACTTC
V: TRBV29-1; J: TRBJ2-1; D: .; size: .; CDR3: CSVERTPNEQFF; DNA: TGCAGCGTTGAACGGACACCTAATGAGCAGTTCTTC
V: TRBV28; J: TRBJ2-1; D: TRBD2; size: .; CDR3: CASLAGGPHNEQFF; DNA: TGTGCCAGCCTAGCGGGGGGGCCCCACAATGAGCAGTTCTTC
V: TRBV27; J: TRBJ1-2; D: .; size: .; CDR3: CASSSPTENYGYTF; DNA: TGTGCCAGCAGTTCCCCGACAGAGAACTATGGCTACACCTTC
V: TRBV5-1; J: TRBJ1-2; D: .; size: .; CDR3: CASSFNRDGGYTF; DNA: TGCGCCAGCAGCTTTAACAGGGACGGAGGCTACACCTTC
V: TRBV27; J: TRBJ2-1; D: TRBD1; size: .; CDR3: CASSWDRGKDEQFF; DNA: TGTGCCAGCAGCTGGGACAGGGGGAAGGATGAGCAGTTCTTC
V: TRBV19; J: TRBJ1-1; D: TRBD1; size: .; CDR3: CASSPTGGRTEAFF; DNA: TGTGCCAGTAGCCCTACAGGGGGCAGGACTGAAGCTTTCTTT
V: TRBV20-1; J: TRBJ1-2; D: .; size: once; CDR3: CSASTVPGTPYGYTF; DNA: TGCAGTGCTAGTACGGTGCCGGGGACACCGTATGGCTACACCTTC
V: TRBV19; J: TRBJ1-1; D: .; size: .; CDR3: CASGAITEAFF; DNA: TGTGCCAGTGGGGCGATCACTGAAGCTTTCTTT
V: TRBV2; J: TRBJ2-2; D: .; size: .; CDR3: CASRTGSGNTGELFF; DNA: TGTGCCAGTCGGACTGGCTCCGGGAACACCGGGGAGCTGTTTTTT
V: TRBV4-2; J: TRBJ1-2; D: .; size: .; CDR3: CASSQESRGNTGTYGYTF; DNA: TGTGCCAGCAGCCAAGAATCACGGGGAAATACCGGAACCTATGGCTACACCTTC
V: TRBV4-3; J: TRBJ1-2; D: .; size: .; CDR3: CASSQETGDYGYTF; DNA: TGCGCCAGCAGCCAGGAGACCGGGGACTATGGCTACACCTTC
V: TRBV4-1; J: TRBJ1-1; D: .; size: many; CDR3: CASRGVLRNTEAFF; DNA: TGCGCCAGCAGGGGCGTCTTGCGGAACACTGAAGCTTTCTTT
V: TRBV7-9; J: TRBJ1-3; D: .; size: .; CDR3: CASSYGSSGNTIYF; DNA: TGTGCCAGTTCCTACGGTAGCTCTGGAAACACCATATATTTT
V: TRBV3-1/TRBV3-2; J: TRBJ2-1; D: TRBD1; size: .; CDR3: CASSQGQGKFNEQFF; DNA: TGTGCCAGCAGCCAAGGACAGGGGAAATTCAATGAGCAGTTCTTC
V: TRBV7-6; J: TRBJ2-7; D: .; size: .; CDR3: CASSSILGSYEQYF; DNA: TGTGCCAGCAGCTCTATCCTCGGCTCCTACGAGCAGTACTTC
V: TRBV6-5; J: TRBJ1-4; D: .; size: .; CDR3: CASNEQGGEKLFF; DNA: TGTGCCAGCAACGAACAGGGTGGGGAAAAACTGTTTTTT